A single sample is the source of the 29 T cell receptor beta chains below, sequenced in a study of cytomegalovirus exposure and HLA in healthy donors. Data came from immunoSEQ multiplex PCR; TCRdb stores just in-frame clones and leaves some out. The sample has approximately 230,000 clones; roughly 87% are singletons. The source material was PBMCs. The receptors were sampled from a man younger than 35 in good health and CMV-seropositive.

The chain joins TRBV15 to TRBJ2-1, with 11 bases aligning to TRBD2. The CDR3 is 18 residues long. Germline V CDR1 and CDR2: LNHNV, YYDKDF (reference sequence). V trimming: 5 bases; J trimming: 2 bases; junction bases outside the gene matches: 11. The CDR3 DNA reads TGTGCCACCAGCTCTGCACCTAGCGGGAGGACGACCTACAATGAGCAGTTCTTC. Translated: CATSSAPSGRTTYNEQFF. Complete variable domain (other parts from reference TRBV15 and TRBJ2-1): DAMVIQNPRYQVTQFGKPVTLSCSQTLNHNVMYWYQQKSSQAPKLLFHYYDKDFNNEADTPDNFQSRRPNTSFCFLDIRSPGLGDTAMYLCATSSAPSGRTTYNEQFFGPGTRLTVL.

The chain couples TRBV6-1 to TRBJ2-7; TRBD2 matches 13 bases. The CDR3 contains 13 residues. CDR1 is MNHNS and CDR2 is SASEGT in the germline V gene. V shed 11 bases, J shed 2 bases, and the junction held 3 bases outside the gene matches. CDR3 sequence reads: CAGGTSGTYEQYF. The CDR3 DNA reads as TGTGCCGGGGGGACTAGCGGGACCTACGAGCAGTACTTC.

The chain employs TRBV4-1 and TRBJ2-5, with D perhaps TRBD2 (5 bases). Trimming took 4 bases from V and 2 from J, leaving 26 bases between them. In germline, CDR1 is MGHRA, CDR2 YSYEKL. The CDR3 contains 19 residues. The CDR3 sequence: CASSPVSRVWEWAQETQYF. The CDR3, as DNA: TGCGCCAGCAGCCCGGTCTCGAGAGTTTGGGAGTGGGCACAAGAGACCCAGTACTTC.

The CDR3 is CAWSRGGFGYTF. The CDR3 DNA follows: TGTGCCTGGAGTAGAGGGGGCTTTGGCTACACCTTC. The V call is TRBV30, the J call TRBJ1-2; 7 bases are shared with TRBD1. Germline values: CDR1 GTSNPN, CDR2 SVGIG (reference sequence). The junction had 4 bases not matched to a gene; V was cut back by 2 bases and J by 7 bases. The CDR3 length is 12 residues.

The chain joins TRBV27 to TRBJ2-7; unclear D gene. V was shortened by 3 bases and J by 0 bases, with 9 bases between the two germline ends. Germline lookup yields CDR1 MNHEY and CDR2 SMNVEV (reference sequence). The CDR3 consists of 14 residues. The CDR3: CASSFLGPSYEQYF. The CDR3 DNA reads TGTGCCAGCAGTTTCCTTGGCCCCTCCTACGAGCAGTACTTC.

V usage is TRBV6-1 and J usage is TRBJ1-1; weak D call: TRBD1 (5 bases). This CDR3 has 14 amino acids. Trimming took 10 bases from V and 2 from J, leaving 17 bases between them. The germline CDR1 and CDR2 sequences are MNHNS and SASEGT. The CDR3 here is CATREGQGNTEAFF. The CDR3 nucleotides are TGTGCCACTCGCGAGGGGCAGGGAAACACTGAAGCTTTCTTT.

The DNA of the CDR3 is TGCGCCAGCAGCCCCAATATTTTGGGGGCGGCTAACTATGGCTACACCTTC. Protein sequence: CASSPNILGAANYGYTF. The V call is TRBV5-1, the J call TRBJ1-2, with D possibly TRBD1 on 6 matching bases. Trimming removed 4 bases from V and 0 bases from J, with 19 bases in between. The germline CDR1 and CDR2 sequences are SGHRS and YFSETQ. The CDR3 loop spans 17 amino acids.

This clone was detected only once. J is TRBJ2-2 and V is TRBV29-1, with D unresolved. This CDR3 spans 14 amino acids. Germline V gene sequence: CDR1 SQVTM, CDR2 ANQGSEA. V lost 5 bases and J lost 0, with 10 bases in between. The CDR3 spells CSVQFYTNTGELFF. The CDR3 nucleotides read TGCAGCGTTCAGTTTTATACGAACACCGGGGAGCTGTTTTTT.

The chain joins TRBV6-6 to TRBJ2-7; D may be TRBD2 (6 bases). Germline V gene sequence: CDR1 MNHNY, CDR2 SVGAGI (reference sequence). Trimming removed 7 bases at V and 1 base at J, with 17 bases between. The CDR3 has 15 amino acids. The CDR3 region is CASTRDGEVSYEQYF. The CDR3 DNA sequence: TGTGCCAGCACCCGAGACGGGGAGGTATCCTACGAGCAGTACTTC.

The chain recombines TRBV15 with TRBJ2-7, with D unresolved. The CDR3 is 12 residues long. Deletions cut 5 bases from V and 0 bases from J, with 5 bases between. The germline V gene has CDR1 LNHNV and CDR2 YYDKDF (reference sequence). The CDR3 bases are TGTGCCACCAGCGAAGTCTCCTACGAGCAGTACTTC. Amino acids: CATSEVSYEQYF.

The chain carries TRBV7-9 and TRBJ2-7; D uncertain. This CDR3 spans 11 amino acids. Trimming cost V 3 bases and J 5 bases, with 5 bases left between them. The germline CDR1 and CDR2 sequences are SEHNR and FQNEAQ (reference sequence). CDR3 coding DNA: TGTGCCAGCAGCTTTCGCCACGAGCAGTACTTC. Translating it yields CASSFRHEQYF.

The rearrangement links TRBV7-9 to TRBJ2-3; a possible D gene is TRBD1 (5 bases). Trimming removed 1 base from V and 2 bases from J, with 13 bases in between. Per the germline V gene, CDR1 is SEHNR and CDR2 is FQNEAQ (reference sequence). The CDR3 has 16 amino acids. The CDR3: CASSLVQGSPTDTQYF. The CDR3, as DNA: TGTGCCAGCAGCTTAGTTCAGGGATCCCCCACAGATACGCAGTATTTT.

V gene TRBV27 combines with J gene TRBJ2-2; 11 positions agree with TRBD2. There are 15 residues in the CDR3. Trimming at V came to 6 bases and at J to 6 bases, leaving 6 bases not matched to a gene. Per germline, CDR1 MNHEY and CDR2 SMNVEV (reference sequence). The CDR3 loop is CASRVAGGPPGELFF. CDR3 coding DNA: TGTGCCAGCAGGGTAGCGGGAGGGCCCCCCGGGGAGCTGTTTTTT.

This clone was recorded once. The J gene is TRBJ2-1, the V gene TRBV5-1; the match to TRBD2 covers 8 bases. The germline V gene has CDR1 SGHRS and CDR2 YFSETQ. CDR3 size: 16 residues. The ends lost 3 bases at V and 3 bases at J; junction bases unmatched: 8. In DNA form, the CDR3 reads TGCGCCAGCAGCTACATAAGCGGGAGAGTCTACAATGAGCAGTTCTTC. As protein: CASSYISGRVYNEQFF.

The chain couples TRBV5-6 to TRBJ2-7; 8 nucleotides align to TRBD1. Germline-derived CDR1 and CDR2 are SGHDT and YYEEEE. After removal of 3 bases from V and 4 bases from J, the junction contained 9 bases not matched to a gene. This CDR3 is 15 amino acids long. The CDR3 DNA reads TGTGCCAGCAGCTGGACAGGGTCGAATAGGTACGAGCAGTACTTC. Translation gives CASSWTGSNRYEQYF.

The chain carries TRBV7-8 and TRBJ1-2, with unresolved D. The CDR3 totals 13 residues. Germline CDR1 reads SGHVS; CDR2 reads FQNEAQ. V dropped 5 bases and J dropped 8 bases, with 15 bases sitting between them. CDR3 region: CASSLQTLLGYTF. The CDR3 region has the DNA TGTGCCAGCAGCCTCCAGACCTTATTGGGCTACACCTTC.

The chain uses TRBV27 and TRBJ2-5; 10 bases line up with TRBD1. V lost 6 bases, J lost 2 bases, and 6 bases stayed unmatched. The CDR3 sequence is 15 residues long. Germline CDR1 reads MNHEY; CDR2 reads SMNVEV (reference sequence). The CDR3 spells CASSRRTGGQETQYF. The CDR3 DNA is TGTGCCAGCAGCCGACGGACAGGGGGGCAAGAGACCCAGTACTTC.

V usage is TRBV28 and J usage is TRBJ1-3; perhaps TRBD1 as D (6 bases). Germline-derived CDR1 and CDR2 are MDHEN and SYDVKM. With 8 bases removed from V and 1 base from J, the gap between germline ends came to 12 bases. CDR3 length equals 14 residues. The CDR3 spells CASSSGQSGNTIYF. The DNA of the CDR3 is TGTGCCAGCTCTTCCGGACAGTCTGGAAACACCATATATTTT.

In this sample, this clone turned up once. This rearrangement joins TRBV27 to TRBJ2-7, with D perhaps matching TRBD1 or TRBD2 (5 bases each). Looked up from germline, CDR1 is MNHEY and CDR2 is SMNVEV (reference sequence). Trimming cost V 5 bases and J 2 bases, with 13 bases left between them. This CDR3 is built from 14 residues. The CDR3 DNA sequence: TGTGCCAGCAGTCCCCGGGGCCCGACCTACGAGCAGTACTTC. Translation gives CASSPRGPTYEQYF.

The chain uses TRBV27 and TRBJ1-3; a weak D match, TRBD1 (5 bases). The CDR3 loop spans 14 amino acids. V was clipped by 6 bases and J by 4 bases, with 13 bases between them. Per the germline V gene, CDR1 is MNHEY and CDR2 is SMNVEV (reference sequence). This chain's CDR3 is CASSDPGLGNTIYF. The CDR3 bases are TGTGCCAGCAGCGACCCGGGGCTCGGAAACACCATATATTTT.

The chain carries TRBV5-1 and TRBJ2-5; D might be TRBD1 (5 bases). The CDR3 loop spans 13 amino acids. V was cut by 4 bases and J by 2 bases, with 9 bases left in between. In germline, CDR1 is SGHRS, CDR2 YFSETQ. The CDR3 loop is CASSRQPQETQYF. CDR3 DNA sequence: TGCGCCAGCAGCCGACAGCCGCAAGAGACCCAGTACTTC.

The sample holds one count of this clone. The chain couples TRBV9 to TRBJ2-7; TRBD2 is a possible D gene (6 bases). The V end was cut by 4 bases, the J end by 2 bases, with 19 bases between. Germline V lookup: CDR1 SGDLS, CDR2 YYNGEE. CDR3 length: 16 residues. The chain's CDR3 is CASSPQPGRGTYEQYF. The CDR3 DNA reads TGTGCCAGCAGCCCACAACCGGGCCGGGGGACCTACGAGCAGTACTTC.

A single count supports this clone. The rearrangement joins TRBV29-1 to TRBJ2-3, with no clear D. Trimming removed 4 bases from V and 1 base from J, with 15 bases in between. From germline, CDR1 is SQVTM and CDR2 ANQGSEA. CDR3 size: 15 residues. CDR3 region: CSVAGGLTGTDTQYF. CDR3 in DNA: TGCAGCGTTGCTGGCGGTCTAACCGGCACAGATACGCAGTATTTT.

V gene TRBV29-1 combines with J gene TRBJ2-1; TRBD2 matches 13 bases. This CDR3 contains 18 residues. The germline V gene encodes CDR1 SQVTM and CDR2 ANQGSEA. Unmatched junction bases numbered 10, after V lost 5 bases and J lost 0 bases. DNA for the CDR3: TGCAGCGTTCCGACTAGCGGGAGGCCAATCAGCTCCTACAATGAGCAGTTCTTC. Translated: CSVPTSGRPISSYNEQFF.

This clone was picked up one time. The chain joins TRBV19 to TRBJ2-5, with TRBD1 as a possible D gene (6 bases). The germline gives CDR1 LNHDA, CDR2 SQIVND (reference sequence). V was shortened by 3 bases and J by 5 bases, with 13 bases between the two germline ends. The CDR3 spans 14 residues. The CDR3 reads CASSITGIAETQYF. CDR3 nucleotides: TGTGCCAGTAGTATTACAGGGATTGCCGAGACCCAGTACTTC.

The genes are TRBV29-1 and TRBJ2-2; possible D gene TRBD2, 5 bases. This CDR3 spans 13 amino acids. Germline CDR1 is SQVTM and CDR2 is ANQGSEA. V shed 3 bases and J shed 3 bases, with 8 bases lying between them. CDR3 in DNA: TGCAGCGTTGAGAGGACTCACACCGGGGAGCTGTTTTTT. Its protein is CSVERTHTGELFF.

This clone was seen repeatedly, ten times or more. This chain connects TRBV28 to TRBJ2-1, with D perhaps being TRBD1 or TRBD2 (5 bases each). Trimming left V 5 bases short and J 7 bases short, with 15 bases between. Germline loops: CDR1 MDHEN, CDR2 SYDVKM. The CDR3 totals 14 residues. As DNA, the CDR3 is TGTGCCAGCAGTCTCCTCGGGACCGGGAATGAGCAGTTCTTC. This sequence encodes CASSLLGTGNEQFF.

This chain uses TRBV4-2 with TRBJ2-5, with TRBD1 matching 11 bases. The CDR3 is made up of 16 amino acids. Germline CDR1 LGHNA, CDR2 YNFKEQ. V lost 4 bases and J lost 0; bases outside the gene matches: 4. The CDR3 spells CASSRGGQGDQETQYF. In DNA form, the CDR3 reads TGTGCCAGCAGCCGAGGGGGACAGGGGGACCAAGAGACCCAGTACTTC.

This rearrangement joins TRBV5-6 to TRBJ2-1; 14 bases agree with TRBD2. The CDR3 loop spans 18 amino acids. CDR1 SGHDT and CDR2 YYEEEE come from the germline V gene. V lost 4 bases to trimming and J lost 7 bases; unmatched junction nucleotides: 13. The CDR3 is CASSLGGLAGAVGNEQFF. The CDR3 DNA follows: TGTGCCAGCAGCCTTGGGGGACTAGCGGGGGCAGTTGGTAATGAGCAGTTCTTC.